A single sample gave rise to the 9 T cell receptor beta chains below, sequenced in a study of early T cells in non-severe SARS-CoV-2 infection. TCRdb re-analysed the 5' RACE reads in MiXCR, keeping a single row per CDR3 protein. The table records under 35,000 distinct CDR3 sequences, roughly 5.7% of them present only once. The sequenced material came from whole blood. These receptors all stem from an adult who was a healthcare worker with PCR-confirmed SARS-CoV-2 infection or an uninfected control (not recorded which).

In its sample, this clonotype was seen many times. This rearrangement joins TRBV6-5 to TRBJ2-3; D not certain. The CDR3 is 12 amino acids. V dropped 6 bases and J dropped 6 bases, with 10 bases sitting between them. Germline CDR1 MNHEY, CDR2 SVGAGI. The CDR3 DNA is TGTGCCAGCAGCCCTCCTGGGGATACGCAGTATTTT. Amino acid sequence: CASSPPGDTQYF.

There are a few counts of this clonotype. The V call is TRBV7-9, the J call TRBJ2-3; TRBD2 matches at 11 bases. Trimming removed 1 base from V and 4 bases from J; junction bases left unmatched: 7. The CDR3 extends over 17 amino acids. CDR1 is SEHNR and CDR2 is FQNEAQ in the germline V gene (reference sequence). The CDR3 nucleotides are TGTGCCAGCAGCTTAGAGATGACTAGCGGGACAGCAGATACGCAGTATTTT. This encodes CASSLEMTSGTADTQYF.

This sequence joins TRBV6-6 and TRBJ1-1, with D possibly TRBD1 on 5 matching bases. The V gene lost 6 bases and the J gene lost 8 bases, with 16 bases spanning the gap. This CDR3 region has 13 residues. The germline V gene has CDR1 MNHNY and CDR2 SVGAGI (reference sequence). DNA for the CDR3: TGTGCCAGCAGCCTTGTAATGGGGCCCGAAGCTTTCTTT. Protein sequence: CASSLVMGPEAFF.

This clonotype has just a few counts. V usage is TRBV29-1 and J usage is TRBJ1-3, with D unresolved. CDR3 length: 11 amino acids. Deletions cut 3 bases from V and 6 bases from J, with 6 bases between. Germline CDR1 reads SQVTM; CDR2 reads ANQGSEA. CDR3 region: CSVDEENTIYF. The DNA of the CDR3 is TGCAGCGTTGATGAAGAAAACACCATATATTTT.

J is TRBJ2-1 and V is TRBV20-1; 8 positions match TRBD1. Germline V lookup: CDR1 DFQATT, CDR2 SNEGSKA (reference sequence). This CDR3 comprises 16 residues. The junction had 6 bases not matched to a gene; V was cut back by 0 bases and J by 2 bases. The CDR3 spells CSARDPTGATYNEQFF. The CDR3 DNA reads TGCAGTGCTAGAGACCCGACAGGGGCAACCTACAATGAGCAGTTCTTC.

This clonotype has ten or more counts. The chain is built from TRBV2 and TRBJ2-3; perhaps TRBD1 as D (6 bases). CDR1 is SNHLY, CDR2 FYNNEI, per germline. Trimming took off 9 bases at V and 9 bases at J, with 19 bases between the two ends. The CDR3 has 13 residues. In DNA, the CDR3 is TGTGCCAGTCCCCCAGGGGTTGCAAGGACGCAGTATTTT. Translation: CASPPGVARTQYF.

This clonotype was seen repeatedly, ten times or more. This chain links TRBV27 with TRBJ2-5; 11 nucleotides line up with TRBD1. Germline assignment: CDR1 MNHEY and CDR2 SMNVEV (reference sequence). Unmatched junction bases numbered 0, after V lost 4 bases and J lost 5 bases. CDR3 length: 13 residues. CDR3 protein: CASSWDRGETQYF. The CDR3 DNA sequence: TGTGCCAGCAGTTGGGACAGGGGGGAGACCCAGTACTTC.

This clonotype was seen a handful of times. This rearrangement joins TRBV11-3 to TRBJ2-7, with TRBD2 matching over 13 bases. The V and J ends lost 5 bases and 5 bases, in that order; junction bases with no gene match: 6. The CDR3 has 15 residues. Germline CDR1 reads SGHNT; CDR2 reads YENEEA. The CDR3 DNA reads as TGTGCCAGCAGCCGGACTAGCGGGAGTGGGAACGAGCAGTACTTC. Protein product: CASSRTSGSGNEQYF.

This clonotype came up many times. The chain links TRBV4-2 to TRBJ1-4; possible D gene TRBD1, 5 bases. Germline V gene data show CDR1 as LGHNA and CDR2 as YNFKEQ. V lost 3 bases, J lost 4 bases, and 12 bases lay in between. The CDR3 sequence is 15 residues long. Here the CDR3 DNA reads TGTGCCAGCAGCCAGTCCCAGGGACGTAATGAAAAACTGTTTTTT. Translation gives CASSQSQGRNEKLFF.